A single T cell receptor (beta chain) is shown here with its context. Which antigen it targets is not known. No much larger clone exists at a distance of one base, and base qualities are not known. This entry belongs to a study of blood T cells in healthy people across ages (dated by TCRdb to 2015 to 2017). About the full investigation: In model experiments, roughly one uniquely barcoded TCR beta cDNA molecule per two T cells was captured by template switching. Age-related changes in TCR beta repertoire diversity were measured in the study by deep sequencing normalized with unique cDNA molecular identifiers. The donors were split into four age groups: young (average 16 years), middle-aged (roughly 40), aged (more than 60) and long-lived (approximately 80). To avoid experimental bias, donors of different ages were randomly spread across the sequencing lanes. The study analyzed two additional independent replicas of 1 million unique cDNA reads from the same blood draw for two donors, one aged 18 to 29 and one aged 80 or older. Broad study findings and their caveats: The percentage of naive T cells measured by flow cytometry correlated strongly with observed TCR beta diversity. Since profiling was done on bulk unsorted PBMCs, naive and antigen-experienced compartments could not be conclusively compared. Compared with the aged group, more naive CD4+ T cells, fewer expanded clones and increased TCR diversity were shown by the long-lived group, suggesting age selection. Estimates of total diversity from one million sequenced T cells were regarded as lower bounds and underestimates. Donor CMV infection status was unknown, potentially confounding age-related changes in expanded clonotypes. Observed TCR beta diversity per million T cells fell roughly linearly with age, and a significant reduction was already apparent by age about 36.

Systemically healthy Caucasian individuals from Russia, around 39 in total and aged roughly 6 to 100 years, were included as donors. Each donor gave approximately 9.3 milliliters of peripheral blood, collected into EDTA-treated Vacutainer tubes. Ficoll-Paque density-gradient centrifugation was used to isolate PBMCs, with at least 7 million per sample. Trizol reagent was used to extract total RNA from PBMCs, with at least 5 micrograms per sample. For every donor, flow cytometry on a PBMC aliquot measured the percentage of naive CD45RAhigh/CD27high T cells. Library construction relied on 5' RACE. The data were produced on an Illumina HiSeq 2500. A second PCR of about 6 to 12 cycles was run with a J-beta primer mix and a sample-barcoded 5' primer. A template-switch 5' adaptor carrying 12 random nucleotides introduced a unique molecular identifier onto each TCR beta cDNA molecule. Each sample yielded at least 3 million CDR3-containing paired-end reads. First-strand cDNA was synthesized from all RNA with the Mint cDNA synthesis kit, primed by a TRBC-specific oligonucleotide. All cDNA was treated with uracil-DNA glycosylase and then went through a first 18-cycle PCR with the universal primers M1SS and BC2_uni_R. In the original analysis: For normalization, 1 million high-quality reads were randomly selected from each sample, with every read carrying a distinct molecular identifier. Reads sharing molecular identifiers were discarded rather than binned into consensus sequences. MiTCR, with a Q25 quality threshold and the strictest error-elimination algorithm, was used for CDR3 identification, clonotype clustering and error correction. A nonparametric unseen species model with Euler transformation was used to estimate lower-bound total TCR beta diversity. TCRdb reworked the public reads: Q25 trimming with fastp, MiXCR clone assembly, productive beta chains retained. Records with the same CDR3 protein are collapsed into one entry carrying the most frequent genes and DNA. Clone size and V and J calls follow TCRdb, not the original study. This sample gives around 320,000 distinct CDR3 sequences in total; 25% to 30% of them show up just once. 29% of the sample is taken by the ten largest.

Specimen: blood. This TCR was sampled from a woman aged 65 to 85 in good health.

DNA sequence: TGTGCCAGCAGCCAGGACGGACCGATGAGGAAAATAAGCACAGATACGCAGTATTTT. This gives the protein CASSQDGPMRKISTDTQYF. The V and J genes are TRBV3-1 and TRBJ2-3; a confident D gene designation cannot be given. In the germline V gene (reference sequence), CDR1 corresponds to LGHDT and CDR2 to YNNKEL. The CDR3 covers 19 residues, taking in both the cysteine and the phenylalanine. Only the CDR3 region is kept as DNA, spanning 57 bases read in frame from base 1. The V and J ends are trimmed by 3 bases and 0 bases, leaving 22 bases between them.